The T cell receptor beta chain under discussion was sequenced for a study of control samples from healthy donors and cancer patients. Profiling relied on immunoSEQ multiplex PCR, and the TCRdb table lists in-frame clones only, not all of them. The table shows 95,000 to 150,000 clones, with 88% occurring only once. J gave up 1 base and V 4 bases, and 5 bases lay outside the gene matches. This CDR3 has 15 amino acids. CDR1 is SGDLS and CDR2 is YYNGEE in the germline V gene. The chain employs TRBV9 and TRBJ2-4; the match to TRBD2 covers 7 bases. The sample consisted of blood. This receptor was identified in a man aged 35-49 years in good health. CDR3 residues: CASSPRAGAKNIQYF. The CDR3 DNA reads TGTGCCAGCAGCCCACGAGCGGGGGCCAAAAACATTCAGTACTTC.